Below, 21 T cell receptor beta chains from the same sample are listed, as sequenced in a study of Graves' ophthalmopathy and Graves' hyperthyroidism. The study amplified TCR beta CDR3 regions using RNA transcripts. An initial RT-PCR round employing HTBI primers preceded a second-round multiplex PCR. One entry per CDR3 protein, called by TCRdb with MiXCR from the multiplex PCR reads. The table shows approximately 1.2 million distinct CDR3 sequences, with roughly 35% occurring only once. Material for sequencing was peripheral blood or thyroid tissue (not recorded which). Receptors originate from an adult man with Graves' hyperthyroidism.

This clonotype showed up many times. As DNA, the CDR3 is TGTGCCAGCAGTGAACAGGCGGGTGGGGCCAACGTCCTGACTTTC. Its protein is CASSEQAGGANVLTF. The chain employs TRBV2 and TRBJ2-6; D is perhaps TRBD2 (5 bases). The CDR3 consists of 15 residues. Trimming removed 2 bases at V and 3 bases at J, with 8 bases between. Looked up from germline, CDR1 is SNHLY and CDR2 is FYNNEI.

This clonotype was counted a few times. V is TRBV6-5 and J is TRBJ1-2; 10 bases are a match to TRBD1. This CDR3 has 13 amino acids. Germline values: CDR1 MNHEY, CDR2 SVGAGI. Trimming took 4 bases from V and 4 from J; bases not matched to a gene: 0. CDR3 amino acids: CASSWDRGYGYTF. CDR3 bases: TGTGCCAGCAGTTGGGACAGGGGCTATGGCTACACCTTC.

The table lists this clonotype with many counts. The rearrangement uses TRBV7-2 and TRBJ2-7; TRBD2 aligns across 12 bases. Germline lookup yields CDR1 SGHTA and CDR2 FQGNSA. Trimming took 5 bases from V and 3 from J; bases not matched to a gene: 5. This CDR3 contains 15 residues. CDR3 sequence (DNA): TGTGCCAGCAGCCGAATACTAGCGGGAGGCTACGAGCAGTACTTC. It codes for CASSRILAGGYEQYF. Looking up the rest from reference TRBV7-2 and TRBJ2-7 gives the full variable domain: GAGVSQSPSNKVTEKGKDVELRCDPISGHTALYWYRQSLGQGLEFLIYFQGNSAPDKSGLPSDRFSAERTGGSVSTLTIQRTQQEDSAVYLCASSRILAGGYEQYFGPGTRLTVT.

V gene TRBV7-9 combines with J gene TRBJ1-1; D is perhaps TRBD1 (5 bases). In germline, CDR1 is SEHNR, CDR2 FQNEAQ (reference sequence). CDR3 length: 15 residues. The V end lost 0 bases, the J end lost 1 base, and 9 bases lay between the germline ends. Here the CDR3 reads CASSLARGWNTEAFF. The CDR3 DNA reads TGTGCCAGCAGCTTAGCGCGGGGCTGGAACACTGAAGCTTTCTTT.

This clonotype appeared a single time. Given the absence of the conserved phenylalanine or tryptophan at the CDR3 end, a read error is likely. The DNA is left out, because the CDR3 cannot be placed on it with certainty; the CDR3 is given as TCRdb lists it. The chain links TRBV29-1 to TRBJ2-7; the table's D call TRBD2 went unverified against the DNA. Germline loops: CDR1 SQVTM, CDR2 ANQGSEA. Termini included, the CDR3 measures 8 amino acids. The CDR3 protein is CSVEVADY.

This chain connects TRBV20-1 to TRBJ2-7, with 9 bases matching TRBD2. The CDR3 runs 13 residues. Germline assignment: CDR1 DFQATT and CDR2 SNEGSKA (reference sequence). V shed 7 bases and J 4 bases; nucleotides not matched to a gene: 8. CDR3 DNA: TGCAGTGGGGTCCCGGGACTAGCTTACGAGCAGTACTTC. Encoded protein: CSGVPGLAYEQYF.

In regard to this clonotype: Just one base apart from a much larger clone, this may be a read error. The chain joins TRBV10-3 to TRBJ2-5, with D perhaps being TRBD1 or TRBD2 (5 bases each). The V gene lost 2 bases and the J gene lost 2 bases, with 15 bases spanning the gap. The germline V gene has CDR1 ENHRY and CDR2 SYGVKD. CDR3 length: 16 residues. CDR3 sequence reads: CAISEPGRRGQETQYF. CDR3 coding DNA: TGTGCCATCAGTGAGCCGGGACGGCGAGGGCAAGAGACCCAGTACTTC.

The CDR3 DNA is TGTGCCAGTAGTATAACGTCAGGACAGGAGACCCAGTACTTC. Translating it yields CASSITSGQETQYF. The chain uses TRBV19 and TRBJ2-5; D may be TRBD1 (6 bases). Looked up from germline, CDR1 is LNHDA and CDR2 is SQIVND (reference sequence). Trimming removed 2 bases from V and 5 bases from J, with 12 bases in between. This CDR3 region has 14 residues. Complete variable domain (other parts from reference TRBV19 and TRBJ2-5): DGGITQSPKYLFRKEGQNVTLSCEQNLNHDAMYWYRQDPGQGLRLIYYSQIVNDFQKGDIAEGYSVSREKKESFPLTVTSAQKNPTAFYLCASSITSGQETQYFGPGTRLLVL.

A few counts support this clonotype. The chain carries TRBV20-1 and TRBJ1-3; D uncertain. There are 17 residues in the CDR3. Trimming took off 3 bases at V and 0 bases at J, with 18 bases between the two ends. Per the germline V gene, CDR1 is DFQATT and CDR2 is SNEGSKA (reference sequence). DNA of the CDR3: TGCAGTGCTAGTTCGCCCGGACTCAAGGACTCTGGAAACACCATATATTTT. As protein: CSASSPGLKDSGNTIYF.

This clonotype occurred many times. The rearrangement joins TRBV29-1 to TRBJ2-7; no reliable D call. This CDR3 is built from 13 residues. V was pared by 3 bases and J by 3 bases, with 12 bases between. CDR1 is SQVTM, CDR2 ANQGSEA, per germline. CDR3 residues: CSVEVADLYEQYF. The CDR3 region has the DNA TGCAGCGTTGAGGTGGCGGATCTCTACGAGCAGTACTTC.

This chain joins TRBV3-1 and TRBJ2-7, with D unclear. Germline-derived CDR1 and CDR2 are LGHDT and YNNKEL (reference sequence). Trimming took 0 bases from V and 5 from J, leaving 14 bases between them. The CDR3 is 15 residues long. This CDR3 is CASSQDRGTHNEQYF. The CDR3 bases are TGTGCCAGCAGCCAAGATCGCGGAACCCACAACGAGCAGTACTTC.

This clonotype was seen at least ten times. The chain links TRBV5-6 to TRBJ2-5; 7 nucleotides match TRBD1. The germline V gene encodes CDR1 SGHDT and CDR2 YYEEEE. The CDR3 length is 13 residues. V lost 0 bases and J lost 11; bases outside the gene matches: 7. The CDR3 DNA follows: TGTGCCAGCAGCTTGGGACAGGGTCTCGATCAGTACTTC. It yields the protein CASSLGQGLDQYF.

This clonotype was counted ten times or more. The rearrangement joins TRBV4-1 to TRBJ2-5; 7 positions match TRBD2. V dropped 1 base and J dropped 3; count of bases not matched to a gene: 5. CDR3 length: 15 amino acids. From germline, CDR1 is MGHRA and CDR2 YSYEKL. The DNA of the CDR3 is TGCGCCAGCAGCCAAGGATGGGGGGGAGAAGAGACCCAGTACTTC. Translating it yields CASSQGWGGEETQYF.

This clonotype showed up just a few times. The chain employs TRBV12-3 or TRBV12-4 and TRBJ1-5; no clear D. V lost 3 bases to trimming and J lost 1 base, with 7 bases between them. This CDR3 is built from 14 residues. The CDR3: CASSFGVSNQPQHF. The CDR3 nucleotides read TGTGCCAGCAGTTTTGGGGTGAGCAATCAGCCCCAGCATTTT.

This clonotype was counted only a few times. V usage is TRBV12-3 or TRBV12-4 and J usage is TRBJ1-4; D possibly corresponds to TRBD1 (5 bases). This CDR3 contains 16 residues. With 1 base removed from V and 0 bases from J, the gap between germline ends came to 9 bases. CDR3 bases: TGTGCCAGCAGTTTAGGTGCGACAGCAACTAATGAAAAACTGTTTTTT. Protein sequence: CASSLGATATNEKLFF.

The CDR3 DNA reads TGTGCCAGCAGCTTAGCGCTAACCTCGGGGGCCCAAGAGACCCAGTACTTC. Translating it yields CASSLALTSGAQETQYF. V gene TRBV7-8 combines with J gene TRBJ2-5; D is tentatively TRBD1 or TRBD2 (6 bases each). The ends were cut back, 0 bases at V and 1 base at J, with 15 bases in the middle. CDR1 and CDR2 (germline): SGHVS, FQNEAQ. The length of the CDR3 is 17 residues.

This sequence joins TRBV7-2 and TRBJ2-5, with TRBD2 matching over 13 bases. CDR1 is SGHTA, CDR2 FQGNSA, per germline. This CDR3 contains 16 residues. V gave up 4 bases and J gave up 6 bases; unmatched junction bases: 8. Here the CDR3 reads CASSYNPGLAGQTQYF. The CDR3 DNA sequence: TGTGCCAGCAGCTACAACCCGGGACTAGCGGGACAGACCCAGTACTTC.

The J gene is TRBJ1-5, the V gene TRBV25-1; no reliable D call. V shed 9 bases and J shed 3 bases, with 12 bases lying between them. CDR1 and CDR2 from the germline V gene are MGHDK and SYGVNS. The CDR3 runs to 13 residues. The CDR3 sequence is CASSMQSNQPQHF. The CDR3 region has the DNA TGTGCCAGTAGTATGCAGTCCAATCAGCCCCAGCATTTT.

The sample holds many counts of this clonotype. This chain's CDR3 is CSVLQGPYEQYF. The CDR3 DNA sequence: TGCAGCGTTTTGCAAGGTCCCTACGAGCAGTACTTC. The gene calls are TRBV29-1 and TRBJ2-7; D is unresolved. Looked up from germline, CDR1 is SQVTM and CDR2 is ANQGSEA. The CDR3 consists of 12 residues. The V end was cut by 5 bases, the J end by 2 bases, with 10 bases between.

This clonotype was seen ten or more times. V is TRBV6-5 and J is TRBJ1-1; D uncertain. CDR3 length: 13 residues. V shed 6 bases and J shed 4 bases, with 12 bases lying between them. Germline values: CDR1 MNHEY, CDR2 SVGAGI. CDR3 protein: CASRADWGTEAFF. The CDR3 bases are TGTGCCAGCAGAGCGGACTGGGGCACTGAAGCTTTCTTT.

A note on this clonotype: An end of the junction does not agree with germline; a read error may underlie this. This chain uses TRBV7-2 with TRBJ2-7; no definite D call. The CDR3 contains 13 residues. Germline V gene lookup returns CDR1 SGHTA and CDR2 FQGNSA. The CDR3 region has the DNA TGTGCCAGCAGCTTACTCGCGGTCTACGAGCGGTACTTC. This encodes CASSLLAVYERYF.